This TCR beta chain was documented in a study of PD-L1 blockade in urothelial cancer. The wider study: Samples came from 3 weeks, at the second dose, and 6 weeks into treatment.

Some clones are missing from TCRdb's copy, which holds only in-frame ones; the method was immunoSEQ multiplex PCR. The sample gives just over 50,000 clones, roughly 80% of which show up once; about 3.6% is in the top ten. The CDR3 covers 15 residues. After removal of 3 bases from V and 1 base from J, the junction contained 4 bases not matched to a gene. Germline values: CDR1 LNHDA, CDR2 SQIVND (reference sequence). This clone has just one count. This clonotype originated in a man between 65 and 80 years old with urothelial cancer. This chain links TRBV19 with TRBJ2-5; TRBD2 matches 8 bases. Sequences were derived from PBMCs, sampled around atezolizumab (anti-PD-L1) treatment. CDR3 sequence (DNA): TGTGCCAGTAGTATTCGGGGGGGTAGCCAAGAGACCCAGTACTTC. Its translation: CASSIRGGSQETQYF. Full variable domain (remainder filled in from reference TRBV19 and TRBJ2-5): DGGITQSPKYLFRKEGQNVTLSCEQNLNHDAMYWYRQDPGQGLRLIYYSQIVNDFQKGDIAEGYSVSREKKESFPLTVTSAQKNPTAFYLCASSIRGGSQETQYFGPGTRLLVL.